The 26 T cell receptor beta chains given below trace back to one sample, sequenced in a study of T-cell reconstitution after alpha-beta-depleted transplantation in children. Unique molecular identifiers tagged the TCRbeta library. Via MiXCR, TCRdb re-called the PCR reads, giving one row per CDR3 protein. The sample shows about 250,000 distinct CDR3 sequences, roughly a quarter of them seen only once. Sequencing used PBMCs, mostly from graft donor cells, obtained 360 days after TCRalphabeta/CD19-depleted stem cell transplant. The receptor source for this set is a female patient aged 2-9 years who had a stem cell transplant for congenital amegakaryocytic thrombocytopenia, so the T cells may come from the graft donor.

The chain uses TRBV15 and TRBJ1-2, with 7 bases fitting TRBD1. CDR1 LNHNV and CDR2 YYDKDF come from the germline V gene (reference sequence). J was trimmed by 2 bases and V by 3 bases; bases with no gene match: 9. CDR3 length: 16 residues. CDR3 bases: TGTGCCACCAGCAGCGTTACGGACAGGCTGAACTATGGCTACACCTTC. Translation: CATSSVTDRLNYGYTF.

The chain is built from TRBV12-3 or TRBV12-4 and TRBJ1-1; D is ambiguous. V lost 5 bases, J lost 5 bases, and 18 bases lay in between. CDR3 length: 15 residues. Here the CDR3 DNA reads TGTGCCAGCAGTCCCGGTCCCCCCCCAACGACTGAAGCTTTCTTT. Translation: CASSPGPPPTTEAFF.

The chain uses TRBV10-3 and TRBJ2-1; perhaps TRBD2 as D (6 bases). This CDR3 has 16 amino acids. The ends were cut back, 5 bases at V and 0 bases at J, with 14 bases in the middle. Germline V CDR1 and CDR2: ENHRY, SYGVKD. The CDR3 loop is CAISSLAQSSYNEQFF. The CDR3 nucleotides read TGTGCCATCAGTTCCCTAGCGCAGAGCTCCTACAATGAGCAGTTCTTC.

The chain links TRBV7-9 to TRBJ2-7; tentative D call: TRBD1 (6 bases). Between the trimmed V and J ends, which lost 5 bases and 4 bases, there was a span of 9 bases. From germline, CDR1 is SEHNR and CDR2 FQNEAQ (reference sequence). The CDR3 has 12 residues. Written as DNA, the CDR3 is TGTGCCAGCAGCGAAGGACAGTACGAGCAGTACTTC. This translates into CASSEGQYEQYF. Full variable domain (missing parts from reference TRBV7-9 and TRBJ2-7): DTGVSQNPRHKITKRGQNVTFRCDPISEHNRLYWYRQTLGQGPEFLTYFQNEAQLEKSRLLSDRFSAERPKGSFSTLEIQRTEQGDSAMYLCASSEGQYEQYFGPGTRLTVT.

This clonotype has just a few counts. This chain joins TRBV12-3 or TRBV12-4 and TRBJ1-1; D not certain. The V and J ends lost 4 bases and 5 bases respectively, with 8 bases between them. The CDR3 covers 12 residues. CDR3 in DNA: TGTGCCAGCAGTTCACGGGTTACTGAAGCTTTCTTT. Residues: CASSSRVTEAFF.

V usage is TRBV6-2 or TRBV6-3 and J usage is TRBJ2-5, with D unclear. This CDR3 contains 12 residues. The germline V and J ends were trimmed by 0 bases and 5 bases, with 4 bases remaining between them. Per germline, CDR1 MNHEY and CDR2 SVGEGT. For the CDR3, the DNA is TGTGCCAGCAGTTACTCTGCCGAGACCCAGTACTTC. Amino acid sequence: CASSYSAETQYF.

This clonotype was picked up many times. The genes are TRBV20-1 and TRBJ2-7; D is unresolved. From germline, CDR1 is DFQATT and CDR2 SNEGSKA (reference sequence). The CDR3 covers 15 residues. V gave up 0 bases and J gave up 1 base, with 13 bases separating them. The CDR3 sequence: CSAREDTIPSYEQYF. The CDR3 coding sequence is TGCAGTGCTAGAGAAGACACGATCCCTTCCTACGAGCAGTACTTC.

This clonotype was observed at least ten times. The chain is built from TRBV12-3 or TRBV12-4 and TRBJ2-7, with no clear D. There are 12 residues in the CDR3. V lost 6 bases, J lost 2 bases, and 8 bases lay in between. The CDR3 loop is CASSPTAYEQYF. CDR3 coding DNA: TGTGCCAGCAGCCCCACGGCCTACGAGCAGTACTTC.

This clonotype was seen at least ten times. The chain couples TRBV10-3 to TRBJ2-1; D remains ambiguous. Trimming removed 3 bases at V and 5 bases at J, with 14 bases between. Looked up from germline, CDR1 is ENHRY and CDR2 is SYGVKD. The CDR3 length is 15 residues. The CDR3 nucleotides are TGTGCCATCAGTGACAGGTTGAGGCAGGACAATGAGCAGTTCTTC. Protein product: CAISDRLRQDNEQFF.

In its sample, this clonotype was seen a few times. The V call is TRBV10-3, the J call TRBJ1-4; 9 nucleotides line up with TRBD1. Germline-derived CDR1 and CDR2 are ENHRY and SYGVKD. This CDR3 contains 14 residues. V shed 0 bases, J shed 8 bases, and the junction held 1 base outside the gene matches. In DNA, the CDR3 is TGTGCCATCAGTGAGTCTGGGACAGGGGAAAAACTGTTTTTT. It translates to CAISESGTGEKLFF.

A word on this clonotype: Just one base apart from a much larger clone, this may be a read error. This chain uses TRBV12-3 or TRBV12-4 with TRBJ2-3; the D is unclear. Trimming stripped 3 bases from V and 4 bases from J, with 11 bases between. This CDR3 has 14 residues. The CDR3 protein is CASSFMQVSDTQYF. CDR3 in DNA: TGTGCCAGCAGTTTTATGCAGGTGTCAGATACGCAGTATTTT.

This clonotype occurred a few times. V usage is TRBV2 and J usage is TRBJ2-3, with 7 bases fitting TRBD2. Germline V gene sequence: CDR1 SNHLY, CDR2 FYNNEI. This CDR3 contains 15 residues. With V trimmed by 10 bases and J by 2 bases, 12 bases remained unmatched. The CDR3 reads CATIPRDYPTDTQYF. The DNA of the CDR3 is TGTGCCACGATTCCCCGGGACTACCCCACAGATACGCAGTATTTT.

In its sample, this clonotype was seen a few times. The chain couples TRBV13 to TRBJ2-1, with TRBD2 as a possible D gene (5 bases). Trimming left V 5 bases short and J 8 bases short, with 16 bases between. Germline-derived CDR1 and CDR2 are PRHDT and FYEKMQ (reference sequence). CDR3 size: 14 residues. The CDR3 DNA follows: TGTGCCAGCAGCGCGGACCTCGAGGGCTATGAGCAGTTCTTC. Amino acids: CASSADLEGYEQFF.

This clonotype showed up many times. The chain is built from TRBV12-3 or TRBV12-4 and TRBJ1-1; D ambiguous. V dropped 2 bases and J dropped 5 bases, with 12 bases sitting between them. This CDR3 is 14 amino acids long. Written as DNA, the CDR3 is TGTGCCAGCAGTTTAATCGGCCGGGGAACTGAAGCTTTCTTT. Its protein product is CASSLIGRGTEAFF.

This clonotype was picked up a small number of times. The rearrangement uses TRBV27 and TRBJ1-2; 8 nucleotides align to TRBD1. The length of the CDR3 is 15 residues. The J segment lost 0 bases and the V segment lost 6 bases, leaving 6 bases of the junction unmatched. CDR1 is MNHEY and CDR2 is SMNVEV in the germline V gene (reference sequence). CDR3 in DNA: TGTGCCAGCAGGGGGGGACAGGCTGCTAACTATGGCTACACCTTC. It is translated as CASRGGQAANYGYTF.

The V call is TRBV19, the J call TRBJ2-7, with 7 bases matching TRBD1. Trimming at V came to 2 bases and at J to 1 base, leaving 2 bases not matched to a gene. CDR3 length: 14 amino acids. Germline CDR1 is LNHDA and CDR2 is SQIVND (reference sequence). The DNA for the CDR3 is TGTGCCAGTAGTATAACCAGGGGGTCCTACGAGCAGTACTTC. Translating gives CASSITRGSYEQYF.

In nucleotides, the CDR3 is TGCAGCCGCGTTCCCAGGGACAGGGTTTTGGGGGAGACCCAGTACTTC. This codes for CSRVPRDRVLGETQYF. The J gene is TRBJ2-5, the V gene TRBV20-1, with 9 bases identical to TRBD1. CDR1 is DFQATT, CDR2 SNEGSKA, per germline (reference sequence). This CDR3 contains 16 residues.

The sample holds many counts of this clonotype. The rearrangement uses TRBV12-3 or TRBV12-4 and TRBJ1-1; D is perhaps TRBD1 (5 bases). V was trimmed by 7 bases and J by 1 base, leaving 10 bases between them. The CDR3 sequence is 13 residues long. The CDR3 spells CASTFGQNTEAFF. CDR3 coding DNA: TGTGCCAGCACTTTTGGACAGAACACTGAAGCTTTCTTT.

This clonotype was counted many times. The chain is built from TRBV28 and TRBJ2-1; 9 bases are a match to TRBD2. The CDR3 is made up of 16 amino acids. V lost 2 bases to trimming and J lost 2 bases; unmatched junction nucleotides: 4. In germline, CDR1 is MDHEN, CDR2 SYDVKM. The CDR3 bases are TGTGCCAGCAGTTTACTAGCGGGAAAGGCCTACAATGAGCAGTTCTTC. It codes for CASSLLAGKAYNEQFF.

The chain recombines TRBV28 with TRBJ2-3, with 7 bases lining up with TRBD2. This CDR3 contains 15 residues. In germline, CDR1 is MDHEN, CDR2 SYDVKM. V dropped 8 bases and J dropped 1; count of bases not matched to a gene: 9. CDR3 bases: TGTGCCAGCGGCCCCTGGGGGGGGGGCACAGATACGCAGTATTTT. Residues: CASGPWGGGTDTQYF.

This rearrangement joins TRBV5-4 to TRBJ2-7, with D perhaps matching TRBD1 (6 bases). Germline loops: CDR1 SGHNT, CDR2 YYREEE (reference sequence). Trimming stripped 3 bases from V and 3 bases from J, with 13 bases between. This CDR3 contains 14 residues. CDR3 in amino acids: CASSSGVSDYEQYF. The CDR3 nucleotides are TGTGCCAGCAGCTCAGGGGTAAGCGACTACGAGCAGTACTTC.

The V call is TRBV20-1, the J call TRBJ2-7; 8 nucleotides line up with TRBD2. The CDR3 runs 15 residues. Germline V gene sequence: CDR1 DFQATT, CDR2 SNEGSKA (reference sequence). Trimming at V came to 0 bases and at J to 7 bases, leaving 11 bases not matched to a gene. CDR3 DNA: TGCAGTGCTAGAGATCGGATAGCGGGGTGGGGGGAGCAGTACTTC. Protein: CSARDRIAGWGEQYF.

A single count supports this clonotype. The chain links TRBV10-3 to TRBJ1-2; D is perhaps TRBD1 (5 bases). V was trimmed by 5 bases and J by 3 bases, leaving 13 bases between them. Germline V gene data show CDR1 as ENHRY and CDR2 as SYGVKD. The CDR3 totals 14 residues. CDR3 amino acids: CAISIRGPHYGYTF. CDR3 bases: TGTGCCATCAGTATTCGGGGACCACACTATGGCTACACCTTC.

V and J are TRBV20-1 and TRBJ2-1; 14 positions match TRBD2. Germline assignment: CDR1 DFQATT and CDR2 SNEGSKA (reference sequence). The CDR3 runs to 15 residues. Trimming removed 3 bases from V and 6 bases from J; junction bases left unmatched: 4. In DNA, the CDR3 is TGCAGTGCTAGGACCGGGACTAGCGGGAGCAATGAGCAGTTCTTC. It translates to CSARTGTSGSNEQFF.

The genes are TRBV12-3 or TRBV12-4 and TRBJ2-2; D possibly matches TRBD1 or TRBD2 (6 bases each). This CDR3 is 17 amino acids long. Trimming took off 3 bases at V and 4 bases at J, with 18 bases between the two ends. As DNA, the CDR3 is TGTGCCAGCAGTTTTTATATGGGGGGCGCGAGCACCGGGGAGCTGTTTTTT. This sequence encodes CASSFYMGGASTGELFF.

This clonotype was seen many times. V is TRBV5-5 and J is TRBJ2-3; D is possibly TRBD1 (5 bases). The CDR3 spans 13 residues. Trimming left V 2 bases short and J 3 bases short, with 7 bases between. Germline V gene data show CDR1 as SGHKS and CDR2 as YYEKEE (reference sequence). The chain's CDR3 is CASSLGATDTQYF. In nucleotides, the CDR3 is TGTGCCAGCAGCTTAGGGGCAACAGATACGCAGTATTTT.